What follows are 21 T cell receptor beta chains derived from one specimen sequenced in a study of blood T cells in healthy people across ages. For the second PCR, which ran for about 6 to 11 cycles, a sample-barcoded 5' primer and a J-beta primer mix were used. TCRdb used MiXCR to reprocess the 5' RACE reads, holding one entry per CDR3 protein. This table has about 1.8 million distinct CDR3 sequences, less than 50% appearing once. Sequenced input: blood. The receptors were sampled from a woman aged 35 to 49 in good health.

The chain combines TRBV20-1 with TRBJ1-1; D gene ambiguous. Trimming removed 6 bases from V and 4 bases from J, with 18 bases in between. Per germline, CDR1 DFQATT and CDR2 SNEGSKA (reference sequence). CDR3 length: 14 residues. CDR3 sequence: CSARRKRASTEAFF. CDR3 coding DNA: TGCAGTGCCAGACGAAAAAGGGCGAGCACTGAAGCTTTCTTT.

The chain uses TRBV27 and TRBJ1-6; D perhaps matches TRBD1 (6 bases). Looked up from germline, CDR1 is MNHEY and CDR2 is SMNVEV (reference sequence). The CDR3 covers 22 residues. V was cut by 2 bases and J by 6 bases, with 32 bases left in between. CDR3 amino acids: CASSLGGSRSGARGEFNSPLHF. CDR3 in DNA: TGTGCCAGCAGTTTAGGAGGATCTCGTAGTGGGGCCAGGGGTGAATTTAATTCACCCCTCCACTTT.

This clonotype was recorded only once. V gene TRBV6-2 or TRBV6-3 combines with J gene TRBJ1-1, with a possible D match to TRBD1 (6 bases). Trimming stripped 9 bases from V and 6 bases from J, with 11 bases between. Germline V gene lookup returns CDR1 MNHEY and CDR2 SVGEGT. The CDR3 extends over 11 amino acids. CDR3 DNA sequence: TGTGCCAGTCGGGGGGGGCCTGAAGCTTTCTTT. This codes for CASRGGPEAFF.

This clonotype was detected a few times. The V call is TRBV4-2, the J call TRBJ1-5, with a possible D match to TRBD1 (5 bases). From germline, CDR1 is LGHNA and CDR2 YNFKEQ. CDR3 length: 15 amino acids. Trimming left V 0 bases short and J 5 bases short, with 11 bases between. CDR3 nucleotide sequence: TGTGCCAGCAGCCAAGATCTGGGGCCCCATCAGCCCCAGCATTTT. The encoded protein is CASSQDLGPHQPQHF.

This chain connects TRBV28 to TRBJ2-5; 16 nucleotides align to TRBD2. This CDR3 comprises 18 residues. Trimming removed 5 bases from V and 0 bases from J; junction bases left unmatched: 6. The germline V gene encodes CDR1 MDHEN and CDR2 SYDVKM. CDR3 DNA sequence: TGTGCCAGCAGTCCCCTCGGGACTAGCGGGGGGGACCAAGAGACCCAGTACTTC. Amino acid sequence: CASSPLGTSGGDQETQYF.

The chain is built from TRBV12-3 or TRBV12-4 and TRBJ1-1; the D gene is possibly TRBD1 (6 bases). V lost 10 bases, J lost 2 bases, and 20 bases lay in between. This CDR3 contains 15 residues. The CDR3 DNA follows: TGTGCCACGATGGTGCGCCCGGGGACAAACACTGAAGCTTTCTTT. Translating gives CATMVRPGTNTEAFF.

This clonotype was picked up a small number of times. This rearrangement joins TRBV13 to TRBJ2-7; 10 nucleotides line up with TRBD2. The CDR3 totals 17 residues. Germline CDR1 reads PRHDT; CDR2 reads FYEKMQ (reference sequence). V trimming: 2 bases; J trimming: 3 bases; junction bases outside the gene matches: 10. Here the CDR3 DNA reads TGTGCCAGCAGCTTATCGGCTAGCGGGGGACCCGACTACGAGCAGTACTTC. It yields the protein CASSLSASGGPDYEQYF.

This clonotype has more than one count but fewer than ten. This chain uses TRBV7-2 with TRBJ2-7; maybe TRBD1 (5 bases). Between the trimmed V and J ends, which lost 4 bases and 4 bases, there was a span of 17 bases. The CDR3 has 15 residues. Germline loops: CDR1 SGHTA, CDR2 FQGNSA. CDR3 DNA: TGTGCCAGCAGCTCTCAGGGCCCCTTGGTATACGAGCAGTACTTC. It encodes CASSSQGPLVYEQYF.

This clonotype was counted a few times. This rearrangement joins TRBV27 to TRBJ2-7; D gene uncertain. This CDR3 has 11 residues. The germline V gene has CDR1 MNHEY and CDR2 SMNVEV (reference sequence). V was pared by 6 bases and J by 2 bases, with 5 bases between. The CDR3 sequence is CASRATYEQYF. Here the CDR3 DNA reads TGTGCCAGCAGGGCCACCTACGAGCAGTACTTC.

For the CDR3, the DNA is TGCGCCAGCAGCTTGCAAGGACAGGGGAGCACTGAAGCTTTCTTT. Its protein is CASSLQGQGSTEAFF. The genes are TRBV5-1 and TRBJ1-1; 9 bases line up with TRBD1. J lost 4 bases, V lost 1 base, and 5 bases had no gene match. The germline V gene encodes CDR1 SGHRS and CDR2 YFSETQ. The CDR3 extends over 15 amino acids.

This clonotype turned up a few times. V is TRBV4-3 and J is TRBJ2-5, with D possibly being TRBD2 (6 bases). V shed 1 base and J shed 3 bases, with 12 bases lying between them. The CDR3 is 15 amino acids. Germline loops: CDR1 LGHNA, CDR2 YSLEER. CDR3 in DNA: TGCGCCAGCAGCCAAGTCTGGTCGGGGGAAGAGACCCAGTACTTC. Translation gives CASSQVWSGEETQYF.

This chain uses TRBV11-1 with TRBJ2-1; D possibly matches TRBD1 or TRBD2 (5 bases each). Trimming left V 2 bases short and J 10 bases short, with 12 bases between. The germline V gene encodes CDR1 SGHAT and CDR2 FQDESV (reference sequence). The CDR3 contains 13 residues. The CDR3 region is CASSLYGTKEQFF. CDR3 bases: TGTGCCAGCAGCTTATACGGGACGAAGGAGCAGTTCTTC.

V usage is TRBV4-3 and J usage is TRBJ2-3; 13 bases are a match to TRBD2. Trimming took 2 bases from V and 6 from J; bases not matched to a gene: 8. From germline, CDR1 is LGHNA and CDR2 YSLEER. This CDR3 spans 17 amino acids. CDR3: CASSQQLAGGPWDTQYF. DNA of the CDR3: TGCGCCAGCAGCCAACAACTAGCGGGGGGGCCATGGGATACGCAGTATTTT.

The chain carries TRBV10-3 and TRBJ2-7; D may be TRBD1 (6 bases). The ends were cut back, 10 bases at V and 2 bases at J, with 12 bases in the middle. Germline loops: CDR1 ENHRY, CDR2 SYGVKD. The CDR3 contains 12 residues. The CDR3 loop is CASGQTTYEQYF. As DNA, the CDR3 is TGTGCCAGCGGACAGACCACCTACGAGCAGTACTTC.

This clonotype was counted once. The chain combines TRBV10-3 with TRBJ2-5, with D perhaps matching TRBD2 (5 bases). This CDR3 spans 13 amino acids. Germline loops: CDR1 ENHRY, CDR2 SYGVKD. V shed 10 bases and J shed 2 bases, with 14 bases lying between them. The CDR3 loop is CASGLGVQETQYF. The CDR3 coding sequence is TGTGCCAGCGGACTCGGGGTTCAAGAGACCCAGTACTTC.

This chain uses TRBV25-1 with TRBJ2-7, with a tentative D call TRBD2 (5 bases). The V and J ends lost 3 bases and 6 bases respectively, with 15 bases between them. This CDR3 has 14 residues. Germline CDR1 is MGHDK and CDR2 is SYGVNS. CDR3 DNA: TGTGCCAGCAGTGATCCCGTGAGGGCGGCCGAGCAGTACTTC. Translating gives CASSDPVRAAEQYF.

V gene TRBV7-3 combines with J gene TRBJ2-1, with a tentative D call TRBD1 (6 bases). The CDR3 contains 16 residues. Germline V gene data show CDR1 as SGHTA and CDR2 as FQGTGA. V shed 1 base and J shed 4 bases, with 14 bases lying between them. CDR3 sequence reads: CASSLMAGGAYNEQFF. CDR3 coding DNA: TGTGCCAGCAGCTTAATGGCTGGGGGCGCTTACAATGAGCAGTTCTTC.

The V and J genes are TRBV20-1 and TRBJ1-2; 8 nucleotides align to TRBD1. The CDR3 runs 15 residues. V was clipped by 3 bases and J by 7 bases; unmatched bases: 13. Germline assignment: CDR1 DFQATT and CDR2 SNEGSKA (reference sequence). Written as DNA, the CDR3 is TGCAGTGCTAGGTCCCCGGGACAGGCTACGAGTGGCTACACCTTC. Translated, it gives CSARSPGQATSGYTF.

This chain connects TRBV7-2 to TRBJ2-7, with 14 positions matching TRBD2. The CDR3 loop spans 17 amino acids. V gave up 5 bases and J gave up 2 bases; unmatched junction bases: 8. The germline CDR1 and CDR2 sequences are SGHTA and FQGNSA. CDR3 protein: CASSRTSGGRNTYEQYF. The CDR3 DNA reads as TGTGCCAGCAGCCGGACTAGCGGGGGGCGTAATACCTACGAGCAGTACTTC.

The V gene is TRBV10-3, the J gene TRBJ2-3, with TRBD2 matching over 8 bases. V was pared by 4 bases and J by 4 bases, with 7 bases of the junction left unmatched. There are 15 residues in the CDR3. Looked up from germline, CDR1 is ENHRY and CDR2 is SYGVKD. The DNA of the CDR3 is TGTGCCATCAGTGTCGGGGGGGCTGTCTCAGATACGCAGTATTTT. The encoded protein is CAISVGGAVSDTQYF.

The chain links TRBV20-1 to TRBJ2-3; D not resolved. CDR1 and CDR2 from the germline V gene are DFQATT and SNEGSKA (reference sequence). The CDR3 runs 10 residues. V lost 5 bases to trimming and J lost 6 bases, with 6 bases between them. CDR3 sequence: CSASSDTQYF. In DNA, the CDR3 is TGCAGTGCTTCGTCGGATACGCAGTATTTT.